The next 29 T cell receptor beta chains were all read from a single sample in a study of early T cells in non-severe SARS-CoV-2 infection. TCRdb reprocessed the 5' RACE reads via MiXCR and lists one record per CDR3 protein. Of around 70,000 distinct CDR3 sequences detected, roughly 9% appear once; the ten largest clones hold roughly 3.2%. The sample comprised whole blood. The receptors were gathered from an adult who was a healthcare worker with PCR-confirmed SARS-CoV-2 infection or an uninfected control (not recorded which).

A few counts support this clonotype. The V call is TRBV4-2, the J call TRBJ2-7, with 12 bases identical to TRBD2. The CDR3 runs to 18 residues. CDR1 and CDR2 (germline): LGHNA, YNFKEQ. The J segment lost 3 bases and the V segment lost 1 base, leaving 10 bases of the junction unmatched. The CDR3: CASSQVVTSGRIDYEQYF. CDR3 nucleotide sequence: TGTGCCAGCAGCCAAGTTGTTACTAGCGGGAGGATTGACTACGAGCAGTACTTC.

J is TRBJ2-5 and V is TRBV11-2; 12 bases match TRBD2. Germline V lookup: CDR1 SGHAT, CDR2 FQNNGV. CDR3 length: 16 amino acids. Losses at the gene ends were 5 bases for V and 5 bases for J; bases not matched to a gene: 9. The CDR3 here is CASSLGTSGQGETQYF. CDR3 DNA sequence: TGTGCCAGCAGCCTCGGGACTAGCGGGCAAGGGGAGACCCAGTACTTC.

This clonotype was counted at least ten times. The chain is built from TRBV11-2 and TRBJ2-5; no clear D. Trimming left V 5 bases short and J 1 base short, with 5 bases between. Germline values: CDR1 SGHAT, CDR2 FQNNGV. This CDR3 comprises 12 residues. CDR3 bases: TGTGCCAGCAGCACCTCCCAAGAGACCCAGTACTTC. Its protein product is CASSTSQETQYF. Filled out from reference TRBV11-2 and TRBJ2-5, the complete variable domain reads EAGVAQSPRYKIIEKRQSVAFWCNPISGHATLYWYQQILGQGPKLLIQFQNNGVVDDSQLPKDRFSAERLKGVDSTLKIQPAKLEDSAVYLCASSTSQETQYFGPGTRLLVL.

This clonotype has at least ten counts. This chain uses TRBV6-6 with TRBJ1-1; D is perhaps TRBD1 (6 bases). Trimming removed 6 bases from V and 4 bases from J, with 15 bases in between. Germline-derived CDR1 and CDR2 are MNHNY and SVGAGI (reference sequence). The CDR3 totals 14 residues. The CDR3 sequence is CASRETGSSTEAFF. Here the CDR3 DNA reads TGTGCCAGCAGAGAAACAGGGAGTAGCACTGAAGCTTTCTTT.

About this clonotype: This may stem from a read error, because a much larger clone lies one nucleotide away. The chain is built from TRBV7-9 and TRBJ2-1, with 9 positions matching TRBD2. The CDR3 contains 14 residues. With 7 bases clipped from V and 6 bases from J, the junction kept 7 bases outside the gene matches. From germline, CDR1 is SEHNR and CDR2 FQNEAQ (reference sequence). The CDR3 sequence: CASTPGTSFNEQFF. The DNA for the CDR3 is TGTGCCAGCACCCCCGGGACTAGCTTCAATGAGCAGTTCTTC.

As to this clonotype: A much larger clone sits a single nucleotide away, making a read error possible. The V gene is TRBV6-4, the J gene TRBJ2-2; D may match TRBD1 or TRBD2 (5 bases each). Germline V gives CDR1 MRHNA, CDR2 SNTAGT. This CDR3 has 14 residues. CDR3 nucleotides: TGTGTCAGCAGTGACCAGGGAGACACCGGGGAGCTGTTTTTT. It translates to CVSSDQGDTGELFF.

A remark on this clonotype: The junction does not match germline at one end; this may be a read error. The V call is TRBV5-1, the J call TRBJ2-7; D gene ambiguous. CDR1 SGHRS and CDR2 YFSETQ come from the germline V gene. The CDR3 loop spans 12 amino acids. In DNA form, the CDR3 reads TGCACCAGCAGCCCCCGGGCGGACGAGCAGTACTTC. It codes for CTSSPRADEQYF.

This clonotype was detected a few times. The CDR3 nucleotides read TGCGCCAGCAGCTTGGGACTAGCGGGTCCGAGTCAGCAGTACTTC. It translates to CASSLGLAGPSQQYF. J is TRBJ2-7 and V is TRBV5-1; 10 bases agree with TRBD2. Germline V gene lookup returns CDR1 SGHRS and CDR2 YFSETQ. The CDR3 consists of 15 residues. V shed 0 bases and J 8 bases; nucleotides not matched to a gene: 8.

This clonotype showed up many times. The rearrangement uses TRBV20-1 and TRBJ2-4; D ambiguous. CDR1 is DFQATT and CDR2 is SNEGSKA in the germline V gene (reference sequence). The CDR3 contains 13 residues. V lost 5 bases and J lost 7, with 15 bases in between. CDR3 coding DNA: TGCAGTGCTGCCTATCTTGGTAGGAACATTCAGTACTTC. It codes for CSAAYLGRNIQYF.

With regard to this clonotype: A junction boundary mismatches the germline segment, possibly from a read error. This chain joins TRBV6-1 and TRBJ1-2; no firm D call. From germline, CDR1 is MNHNS and CDR2 SASEGT. The CDR3 sequence is 14 residues long. The CDR3 loop is CANSVRMARYGYTF. The CDR3 DNA follows: TGTGCCAACAGTGTTAGGATGGCCCGCTATGGCTACACCTTC.

This clonotype was picked up a small number of times. The chain has TRBV6-1 and TRBJ1-5, with 8 bases lining up with TRBD1. The ends lost 6 bases at V and 7 bases at J; junction bases unmatched: 11. From germline, CDR1 is MNHNS and CDR2 SASEGT. The CDR3 has 15 amino acids. In DNA form, the CDR3 reads TGTGCCAGCAGCCCAGGGGGCTCACTCGTCCAGCCCCAGCATTTT. This codes for CASSPGGSLVQPQHF.

This clonotype appeared many times. At one end the junction does not follow the germline gene, possibly because of a read error. J is TRBJ1-2 and V is TRBV5-4; TRBD1 agrees at 9 bases. The germline V gene has CDR1 SGHNT and CDR2 YYREEE (reference sequence). This CDR3 is 12 amino acids long. The CDR3 sequence: CASSAGQGELAF. CDR3 nucleotides: TGTGCCAGCAGCGCGGGACAGGGAGAACTCGCCTTC.

This clonotype was picked up a small number of times. CDR3 DNA sequence: TGCAGTGCTAGTCGACAGGGGATTAACTCCTACGAGCAGTACTTC. It specifies CSASRQGINSYEQYF. The V gene is TRBV20-1, the J gene TRBJ2-7, with 8 bases fitting TRBD1. The CDR3 extends over 15 amino acids. V dropped 3 bases and J dropped 0; count of bases not matched to a gene: 7. Per the germline V gene, CDR1 is DFQATT and CDR2 is SNEGSKA (reference sequence).

This clonotype was found a few times. The chain links TRBV20-1 to TRBJ2-5, with a weak D call TRBD1 (6 bases). V was clipped by 0 bases and J by 5 bases, with 16 bases between them. There are 15 residues in the CDR3. Germline CDR1 is DFQATT and CDR2 is SNEGSKA (reference sequence). The CDR3 is CSARDPPGGKETQYF. The CDR3 nucleotides are TGCAGTGCTAGAGATCCGCCTGGGGGCAAGGAGACCCAGTACTTC.

CDR3 loop: CASSFGTGNTGELFF. CDR3 nucleotide sequence: TGTGCCAGCAGCTTCGGGACAGGGAACACCGGGGAGCTGTTTTTT. This rearrangement joins TRBV11-1 to TRBJ2-2, with 8 bases fitting TRBD1. Unmatched junction bases numbered 1, after V lost 3 bases and J lost 1 base. Germline CDR1 SGHAT, CDR2 FQDESV (reference sequence). The length of the CDR3 is 15 residues. The whole variable domain, filled in from reference TRBV11-1 and TRBJ2-2, reads EAEVAQSPRYKITEKSQAVAFWCDPISGHATLYWYRQILGQGPELLVQFQDESVVDDSQLPKDRFSAERLKGVDSTLKIQPAELGDSAMYLCASSFGTGNTGELFFGEGSRLTVL.

The chain combines TRBV9 with TRBJ2-5, with a possible D match to TRBD1 (6 bases). V was clipped by 0 bases and J by 3 bases, with 6 bases between them. The CDR3 is 13 amino acids. Germline CDR1 is SGDLS and CDR2 is YYNGEE. CDR3 sequence: CASSVGTEETQYF. As DNA, the CDR3 is TGTGCCAGCAGCGTAGGGACAGAAGAGACCCAGTACTTC.

This rearrangement joins TRBV7-9 to TRBJ2-7, with 14 bases matching TRBD2. Germline V gene lookup returns CDR1 SEHNR and CDR2 FQNEAQ (reference sequence). V lost 0 bases to trimming and J lost 5 bases; unmatched junction nucleotides: 3. This CDR3 contains 16 residues. The CDR3 nucleotides read TGTGCCAGCAGCTTAGCGGGACTAGCGGGGGCTAACGAGCAGTACTTC. Protein sequence: CASSLAGLAGANEQYF.

This sequence joins TRBV27 and TRBJ2-3; D ambiguous. The CDR3 has 11 amino acids. V dropped 5 bases and J dropped 6 bases, with 6 bases sitting between them. CDR1 and CDR2 (germline): MNHEY, SMNVEV (reference sequence). The CDR3 bases are TGTGCCAGCAGTCACTCCGATACGCAGTATTTT. It specifies CASSHSDTQYF.

This clonotype was recorded many times. The genes are TRBV7-2 and TRBJ2-7; a weak D match, TRBD2 (6 bases). The germline gives CDR1 SGHTA, CDR2 FQGNSA. The germline V and J ends were trimmed by 3 bases and 1 base, with 13 bases remaining between them. The CDR3 consists of 15 residues. CDR3 amino acids: CASSLRAGRSYEQYF. DNA of the CDR3: TGTGCCAGCAGCTTGAGAGCGGGCCGATCCTACGAGCAGTACTTC.

Many counts were recorded for this clonotype. The genes are TRBV7-6 and TRBJ2-2; D is undetermined. The CDR3 is made up of 16 amino acids. Germline V gene lookup returns CDR1 SGHVS and CDR2 FNYEAQ. Trimming removed 5 bases from V and 7 bases from J, with 20 bases in between. CDR3: CASSLLLEPNGGELFF. Here the CDR3 DNA reads TGTGCCAGCAGCCTTCTCTTAGAACCCAACGGCGGGGAGCTGTTTTTT.

This clonotype was counted between two and nine times. V usage is TRBV7-9 and J usage is TRBJ1-5; D may be TRBD1 (5 bases). The germline V and J ends were trimmed by 5 bases and 4 bases, with 15 bases remaining between them. Germline lookup yields CDR1 SEHNR and CDR2 FQNEAQ (reference sequence). The CDR3 has 15 amino acids. The DNA for the CDR3 is TGTGCCAGCAGCCACGACAGTGGGGGGAATCAGCCCCAGCATTTT. Residues: CASSHDSGGNQPQHF.

The table lists this clonotype with a few counts. The chain uses TRBV2 and TRBJ2-1; TRBD2 might be the D (5 bases). Trimming took 4 bases from V and 4 from J, leaving 14 bases between them. The CDR3 loop spans 15 amino acids. In germline, CDR1 is SNHLY, CDR2 FYNNEI. The CDR3 DNA sequence: TGTGCCAGCAGTGCAGGCGGACTTTCTTACAATGAGCAGTTCTTC. This encodes CASSAGGLSYNEQFF.

The genes are TRBV5-1 and TRBJ2-5, with unresolved D. The CDR3 runs to 14 residues. The V gene's germline CDR1 is SGHRS and CDR2 YFSETQ. V lost 2 bases, J lost 5 bases, and 13 bases lay in between. DNA of the CDR3: TGCGCCAGCAGCTTCGGGTCCCGCGACGAGACCCAGTACTTC. Translated, it gives CASSFGSRDETQYF.

This clonotype was seen ten or more times. The V and J genes are TRBV9 and TRBJ2-5, with 11 bases identical to TRBD2. Germline trimming cut 2 bases from V and 4 bases from J; bases unmatched to any gene: 4. The CDR3 sequence is 15 residues long. Per germline, CDR1 SGDLS and CDR2 YYNGEE. The CDR3 sequence is CASSVTSGGGETQYF. The CDR3 nucleotides are TGTGCCAGCAGCGTCACTAGCGGGGGAGGAGAGACCCAGTACTTC.

There are many counts of this clonotype. This sequence joins TRBV6-6 and TRBJ2-7; 8 nucleotides line up with TRBD1. This CDR3 is 15 amino acids long. Losses at the gene ends were 5 bases for V and 3 bases for J; bases not matched to a gene: 9. In germline, CDR1 is MNHNY, CDR2 SVGAGI (reference sequence). The CDR3 region has the DNA TGTGCCAGCAGTAATTTGGGACAGGACCACTACGAGCAGTACTTC. Protein product: CASSNLGQDHYEQYF.

The chain joins TRBV28 to TRBJ2-1, with TRBD2 identical over 10 bases. This CDR3 has 14 amino acids. Unmatched junction bases numbered 5, after V lost 6 bases and J lost 6 bases. CDR1 MDHEN and CDR2 SYDVKM come from the germline V gene. Here the CDR3 reads CASSLAGAFNEQFF. The CDR3 DNA is TGTGCCAGCAGCCTAGCGGGGGCCTTCAATGAGCAGTTCTTC.

This clonotype came up many times. This chain joins TRBV7-2 and TRBJ2-3, with D uncertain. Germline V gene lookup returns CDR1 SGHTA and CDR2 FQGNSA. The V end was cut by 5 bases, the J end by 5 bases, with 11 bases between. This CDR3 comprises 13 residues. CDR3 loop: CASSRAELDTQYF. The CDR3 DNA reads TGTGCCAGCAGCCGGGCCGAATTAGATACGCAGTATTTT.

In its sample, this clonotype was seen many times. J is TRBJ2-7 and V is TRBV10-1, with TRBD1 as a possible D gene (6 bases). The V and J ends lost 3 bases and 1 base respectively, with 7 bases between them. Germline V gives CDR1 WNHNN, CDR2 SYGVQD (reference sequence). The CDR3 extends over 13 amino acids. CDR3: CASSDGTSYEQYF. The CDR3 nucleotides are TGCGCCAGCAGTGACGGGACATCCTACGAGCAGTACTTC.

Ten or more counts support this clonotype. The gene calls are TRBV5-1 and TRBJ1-5; weak D call: TRBD1 (5 bases). The CDR3 totals 17 residues. Germline V lookup: CDR1 SGHRS, CDR2 YFSETQ. The V and J ends lost 2 bases and 1 base respectively, with 16 bases between them. The CDR3 sequence is CASSFVRGGVSNQPQHF. The CDR3, as DNA: TGCGCCAGCAGCTTCGTTAGGGGAGGAGTGAGCAATCAGCCCCAGCATTTT.